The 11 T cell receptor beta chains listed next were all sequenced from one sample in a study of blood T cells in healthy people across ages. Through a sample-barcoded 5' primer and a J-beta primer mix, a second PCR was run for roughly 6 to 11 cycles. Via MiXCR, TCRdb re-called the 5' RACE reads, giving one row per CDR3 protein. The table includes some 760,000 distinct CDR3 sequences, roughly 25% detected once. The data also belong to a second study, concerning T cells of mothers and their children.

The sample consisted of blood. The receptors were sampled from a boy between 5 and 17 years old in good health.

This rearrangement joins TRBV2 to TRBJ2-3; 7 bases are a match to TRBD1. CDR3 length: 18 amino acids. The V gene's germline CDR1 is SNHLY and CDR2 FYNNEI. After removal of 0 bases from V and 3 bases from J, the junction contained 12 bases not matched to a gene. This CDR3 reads CASSEAPLTGWETDTQYF. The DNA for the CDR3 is TGTGCCAGCAGTGAAGCCCCTCTGACAGGGTGGGAGACAGATACGCAGTATTTT.

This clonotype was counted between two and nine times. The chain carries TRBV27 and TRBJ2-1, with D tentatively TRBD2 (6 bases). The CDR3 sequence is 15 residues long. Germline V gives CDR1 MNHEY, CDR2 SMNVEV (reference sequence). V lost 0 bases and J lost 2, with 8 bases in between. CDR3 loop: CASSLSASAYNEQFF. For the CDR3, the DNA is TGTGCCAGCAGTTTATCGGCTAGCGCCTACAATGAGCAGTTCTTC.

CDR3 sequence (DNA): TGCAGCGTTGAAGATATGACAGGGGCTAAGGGCTCCTACAATGAGCAGTTCTTC. Its protein is CSVEDMTGAKGSYNEQFF. The V gene is TRBV29-1, the J gene TRBJ2-5; TRBD1 agrees at 8 bases. The end of the DNA fits TRBJ2-1 better, so the J call may be wrong. Germline lookup yields CDR1 SQVTM and CDR2 ANQGSEA. This CDR3 is built from 18 residues.

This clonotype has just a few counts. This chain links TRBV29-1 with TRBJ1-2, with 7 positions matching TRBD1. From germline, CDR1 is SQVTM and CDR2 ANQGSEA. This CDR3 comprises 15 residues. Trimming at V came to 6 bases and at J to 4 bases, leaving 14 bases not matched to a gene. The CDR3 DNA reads TGCAGCGTCACCCGCAGCATGACAGGGCCCTATGGCTACACCTTC. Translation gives CSVTRSMTGPYGYTF. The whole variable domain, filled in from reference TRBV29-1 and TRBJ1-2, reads SAVISQKPSRDICQRGTSLTIQCQVDSQVTMMFWYRQQPGQSLTLIATANQGSEATYESGFVIDKFPISRPNLTFSTLTVSNMSPEDSSIYLCSVTRSMTGPYGYTFGSGTRLTVV.

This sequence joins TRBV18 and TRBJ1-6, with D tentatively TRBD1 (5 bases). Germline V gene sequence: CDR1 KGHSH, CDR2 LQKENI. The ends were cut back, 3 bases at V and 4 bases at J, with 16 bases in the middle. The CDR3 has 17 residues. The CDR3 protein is CASSPGGANRYNSPLHF. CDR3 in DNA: TGTGCCAGCTCACCCGGGGGTGCCAACCGGTATAATTCACCCCTCCACTTT.

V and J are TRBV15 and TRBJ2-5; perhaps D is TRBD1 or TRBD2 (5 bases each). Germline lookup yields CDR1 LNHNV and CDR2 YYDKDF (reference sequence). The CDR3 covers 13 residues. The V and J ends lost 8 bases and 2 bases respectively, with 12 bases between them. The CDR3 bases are TGTGCCACCGGGGGTCTGAGGCAAGAGACCCAGTACTTC. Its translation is CATGGLRQETQYF.

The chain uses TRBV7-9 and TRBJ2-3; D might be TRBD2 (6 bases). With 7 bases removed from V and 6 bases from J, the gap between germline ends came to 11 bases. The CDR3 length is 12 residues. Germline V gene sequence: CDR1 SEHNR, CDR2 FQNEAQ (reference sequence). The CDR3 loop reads CASNARGDTQYF. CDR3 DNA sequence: TGTGCCAGCAACGCTCGGGGGGATACGCAGTATTTT.

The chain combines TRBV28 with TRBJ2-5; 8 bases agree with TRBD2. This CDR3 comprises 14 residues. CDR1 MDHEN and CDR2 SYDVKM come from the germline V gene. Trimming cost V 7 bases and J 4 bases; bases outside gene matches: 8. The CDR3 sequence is CASTPAGGGETQYF. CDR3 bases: TGTGCCAGCACCCCGGCGGGGGGAGGAGAGACCCAGTACTTC.

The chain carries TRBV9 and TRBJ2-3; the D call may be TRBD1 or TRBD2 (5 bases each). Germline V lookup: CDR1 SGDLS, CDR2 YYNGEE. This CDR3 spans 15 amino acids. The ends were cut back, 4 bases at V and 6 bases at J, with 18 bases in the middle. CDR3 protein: CASSSEGTLVDTQYF. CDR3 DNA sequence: TGTGCCAGCAGCTCGGAAGGGACCCTCGTGGATACGCAGTATTTT.

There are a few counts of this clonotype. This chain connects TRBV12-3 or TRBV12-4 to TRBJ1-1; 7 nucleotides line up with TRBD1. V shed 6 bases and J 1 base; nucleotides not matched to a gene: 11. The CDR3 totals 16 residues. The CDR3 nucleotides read TGTGCCAGCAGCCCCGACTCGGGACAGTGGAACACTGAAGCTTTCTTT. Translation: CASSPDSGQWNTEAFF.

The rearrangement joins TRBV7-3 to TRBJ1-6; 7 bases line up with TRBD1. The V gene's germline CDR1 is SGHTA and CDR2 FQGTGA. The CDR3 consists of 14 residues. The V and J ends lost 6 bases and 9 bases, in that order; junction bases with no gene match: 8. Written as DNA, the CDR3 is TGTGCCAGCAGACTCGACAGGGCGGGTTCACCCCTCCACTTT. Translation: CASRLDRAGSPLHF.